Below are 21 T cell receptor beta chains sequenced from a single sample in a study of vaccination and CD4 T cells after COVID-19. The time point is: late sampling 161 to 241 days after vaccination in a few convalescent patients. Treatment indicated: roughly 11-day PBMC culture with coronavirus spike peptide pools or control peptides (ViraFEST assay). The antigens for these receptors are not known. The Oncomine TCR Beta short-read assay sequenced DNA from cultured CD4+ T cells. TCRdb reprocessed the PCR reads via MiXCR and lists one record per CDR3 protein. The sample has about 15,000 distinct CDR3 sequences; approximately 50% are singletons. Sequences were derived from CD4+ T cells from blood, cultured in vitro, sampled about 7 months after SARS-CoV-2 vaccination. These receptors came from a human donor who had recovered from COVID-19.

Judged by abundance, this clonotype is hyperexpanded. The chain links TRBV6-4 to TRBJ1-2, with 7 bases matching TRBD1. The CDR3 sequence is 14 residues long. From germline, CDR1 is MRHNA and CDR2 SNTAGT. V gave up 6 bases and J gave up 4 bases; unmatched junction bases: 8. This CDR3 is CASSPRSGGYGYTF. The CDR3 DNA reads as TGTGCCAGCAGCCCTCGGTCAGGGGGCTATGGCTACACCTTC.

The chain combines TRBV15 with TRBJ2-5; tentative D call: TRBD2 (5 bases). Deletions cut 1 base from V and 2 bases from J, with 5 bases between. CDR3 length equals 13 residues. Per the germline V gene, CDR1 is LNHNV and CDR2 is YYDKDF (reference sequence). The CDR3 region is CATSRAGQETQYF. The CDR3 nucleotides read TGTGCCACCAGCAGAGCGGGGCAAGAGACCCAGTACTTC.

The chain uses TRBV10-3 and TRBJ1-6; D possibly corresponds to TRBD1 (6 bases). Germline values: CDR1 ENHRY, CDR2 SYGVKD. This CDR3 comprises 14 residues. Trimming took off 0 bases at V and 7 bases at J, with 7 bases between the two ends. CDR3 DNA sequence: TGTGCCATCAGTGAGTCCCAGGGGAATTCACCCCTCCACTTT. It specifies CAISESQGNSPLHF.

Details on this clonotype: At one of its ends the junction is not consistent with the germline gene, which may arise from a read error. The rearrangement uses TRBV6-1 and TRBJ2-7; no definite D call. CDR1 and CDR2 (germline): MNHNS, SASEGT. This CDR3 is built from 13 residues. CDR3 residues: CASSRRSYEQYSF. The CDR3 DNA sequence: TGTGCCAGCAGCAGACGGTCCTACGAGCAGTACTCGTTC.

The V call is TRBV4-2, the J call TRBJ2-7, with D possibly being TRBD1 or TRBD2 (5 bases each). The germline V gene encodes CDR1 LGHNA and CDR2 YNFKEQ. The CDR3 runs 15 residues. V was shortened by 1 base and J by 3 bases, with 13 bases between the two germline ends. CDR3 loop: CASSQAAGTHYEQYF. CDR3 DNA: TGTGCCAGCAGCCAAGCGGCAGGGACCCACTACGAGCAGTACTTC.

J is TRBJ1-5 and V is TRBV7-2; TRBD1 is a possible D gene (5 bases). The germline V gene encodes CDR1 SGHTA and CDR2 FQGNSA. The CDR3 consists of 13 residues. V shed 6 bases and J shed 3 bases, with 9 bases lying between them. The CDR3 reads CASSPDTNQPQHF. The CDR3 DNA is TGTGCCAGCAGTCCGGACACCAATCAGCCCCAGCATTTT.

The V call is TRBV7-2, the J call TRBJ2-1; the D is unclear. The CDR3 has 11 amino acids. CDR1 SGHTA and CDR2 FQGNSA come from the germline V gene. Trimming took 3 bases from V and 8 from J, leaving 5 bases between them. The CDR3 reads CASSFYDEQFF. The CDR3 DNA is TGTGCCAGCAGCTTCTATGATGAGCAGTTCTTC.

This clonotype is categorized as medium-sized. The gene calls are TRBV7-9 and TRBJ2-3; TRBD2 aligns across 8 bases. Germline CDR1 SEHNR, CDR2 FQNEAQ (reference sequence). This CDR3 has 16 amino acids. Trimming took 5 bases from V and 2 from J; bases not matched to a gene: 9. CDR3 sequence: CASSTGLAAFTDTQYF. CDR3 nucleotides: TGTGCCAGCAGCACAGGACTAGCAGCTTTCACAGATACGCAGTATTTT.

In DNA, the CDR3 is TGTGCCAGCAGTGAAGCTCCAGGATATGGCTACACCTTC. As protein: CASSEAPGYGYTF. The chain recombines TRBV6-1 with TRBJ1-2; D gene unclear. The CDR3 has 13 amino acids. V lost 0 bases, J lost 5 bases, and 7 bases lay in between. The germline CDR1 and CDR2 sequences are MNHNS and SASEGT.

The chain combines TRBV24-1 with TRBJ1-5; 9 bases align to TRBD1. Germline-derived CDR1 and CDR2 are KGHDR and SFDVKD. The CDR3 covers 15 residues. Germline trimming cut 4 bases from V and 7 bases from J; bases unmatched to any gene: 7. CDR3 residues: CATSDTRQGEQPQHF. The DNA of the CDR3 is TGTGCCACCAGTGACACAAGACAGGGGGAACAGCCCCAGCATTTT.

The chain is built from TRBV6-1 and TRBJ1-5; D possibly corresponds to TRBD1 (6 bases). V lost 5 bases and J 6 bases, leaving 20 bases between the germline ends. The CDR3 has 16 residues. Germline V gene sequence: CDR1 MNHNS, CDR2 SASEGT. In nucleotides, the CDR3 is TGTGCCAGCAGTCGGACGGGGGCAGGGGCTGGTCAGCCCCAGCATTTT. Translating gives CASSRTGAGAGQPQHF.

The rearrangement links TRBV6-6 to TRBJ2-1, with TRBD2 identical over 14 bases. V shed 6 bases, J shed 6 bases, and the junction held 7 bases outside the gene matches. The V gene's germline CDR1 is MNHNY and CDR2 SVGAGI (reference sequence). This CDR3 region has 16 residues. DNA for the CDR3: TGTGCCAGCAGCAGAAGACTAGCGGGGGGGCCCAATGAGCAGTTCTTC. Its translation: CASSRRLAGGPNEQFF.

This chain joins TRBV19 and TRBJ2-7, with a weak D call TRBD1 (6 bases). V was clipped by 1 base and J by 6 bases, with 25 bases between them. Germline V gene lookup returns CDR1 LNHDA and CDR2 SQIVND (reference sequence). The CDR3 covers 18 residues. CDR3 residues: CASSIGQLGAGLRVEQYF. The DNA of the CDR3 is TGTGCCAGTAGTATAGGTCAGCTGGGGGCAGGCCTGAGAGTCGAGCAGTACTTC.

The chain joins TRBV7-2 to TRBJ1-5; D possibly corresponds to TRBD1 (5 bases). Between the trimmed V and J ends, which lost 1 base and 4 bases, there was a span of 11 bases. CDR1 is SGHTA, CDR2 FQGNSA, per germline. This CDR3 has 15 amino acids. The CDR3 DNA reads as TGTGCCAGCAGCTTAGGCGGGGAGGGGAATCAGCCCCAGCATTTT. Amino acid sequence: CASSLGGEGNQPQHF. The full variable domain, in which reference TRBV7-2 and TRBJ1-5 provide the parts outside the CDR3, is GAGVSQSPSNKVTEKGKDVELRCDPISGHTALYWYRQSLGQGLEFLIYFQGNSAPDKSGLPSDRFSAERTGGSVSTLTIQRTQQEDSAVYLCASSLGGEGNQPQHFGDGTRLSIL.

The V call is TRBV6-1, the J call TRBJ2-1; 11 bases match TRBD1. Looked up from germline, CDR1 is MNHNS and CDR2 is SASEGT. Germline trimming cut 5 bases from V and 3 bases from J; bases unmatched to any gene: 3. This CDR3 region has 15 residues. CDR3 sequence (DNA): TGTGCCAGCAGTCAAGGGACAGGGGGCTACAATGAGCAGTTCTTC. Translation: CASSQGTGGYNEQFF.

The V and J genes are TRBV7-2 and TRBJ2-5, with D possibly TRBD1 on 6 matching bases. The germline V gene encodes CDR1 SGHTA and CDR2 FQGNSA. CDR3 length: 17 amino acids. Trimming took 1 base from V and 2 from J, leaving 17 bases between them. Written as DNA, the CDR3 is TGTGCCAGCAGCTTAGGGTCGGATTGGGACAAGCAAGAGACCCAGTACTTC. Encoded protein: CASSLGSDWDKQETQYF.

This clonotype was seen only a few times. The chain is built from TRBV6-5 and TRBJ2-5; maybe TRBD1 (6 bases). V lost 4 bases, J lost 2 bases, and 17 bases lay in between. The V gene's germline CDR1 is MNHEY and CDR2 SVGAGI. The CDR3 consists of 16 residues. CDR3 nucleotides: TGTGCCAGCAGTTTGGGACATGGGGCAGGACAAGAGACCCAGTACTTC. This translates into CASSLGHGAGQETQYF.

This clonotype turned up a few times. This chain uses TRBV6-1 with TRBJ2-5, with D possibly TRBD1 on 6 matching bases. V gave up 1 base and J gave up 1 base, with 13 bases separating them. Germline V CDR1 and CDR2: MNHNS, SASEGT. This CDR3 is 16 amino acids long. CDR3 protein: CASSEGQVIFQETQYF. CDR3 sequence (DNA): TGTGCCAGCAGTGAAGGACAGGTTATTTTCCAAGAGACCCAGTACTTC.

This chain links TRBV20-1 with TRBJ2-7; 8 bases align to TRBD2. The CDR3 length is 15 residues. Trimming took 6 bases from V and 6 from J; bases not matched to a gene: 16. Looked up from germline, CDR1 is DFQATT and CDR2 is SNEGSKA (reference sequence). CDR3 sequence reads: CSALKISGAEGEQYF. The CDR3 coding sequence is TGCAGTGCGCTCAAAATTAGCGGGGCTGAGGGCGAGCAGTACTTC.

The CDR3 DNA reads TGTGCCAGCAGCTTAGGGACAGGGGGTGAGACCCAAGAGACCCAGTACTTC. The encoded protein is CASSLGTGGETQETQYF. The rearrangement joins TRBV7-3 to TRBJ2-5; 11 bases align to TRBD1. Trimming at V came to 2 bases and at J to 1 base, leaving 6 bases not matched to a gene. There are 17 residues in the CDR3. Germline values: CDR1 SGHTA, CDR2 FQGTGA.

In its sample, this clonotype was seen a few times. J is TRBJ2-3 and V is TRBV20-1, with a weak D call TRBD1 (7 bases). This CDR3 has 15 amino acids. V was clipped by 1 base and J by 8 bases, with 19 bases between them. Germline V gives CDR1 DFQATT, CDR2 SNEGSKA (reference sequence). The CDR3 sequence is CSARGGDSIIGTQYF. In DNA, the CDR3 is TGCAGTGCTAGAGGGGGGGACAGCATCATAGGTACGCAGTATTTT.